Following are 13 T cell receptor beta chains from one sample sequenced in a study of human T cells and chemical hapten exposure. TCRdb processed the RACE reads anew with MiXCR; each CDR3 protein has one entry. The sample lists under 65,000 distinct CDR3 sequences, 9.4% occurring once. Time point: pre-sensitization, week 0. This sample's treatment: therapeutic diphenylcyclopropenone sensitization with weekly scalp DPC. The input for sequencing was whole blood, taken in connection with sensitization to the hapten diphenylcyclopropenone (DPC). The receptors stem from a woman in her thirties or forties with alopecia areata. Some clones in this sample may be carry-over from other donors' samples.

This clonotype was observed a handful of times. This chain uses TRBV7-2 with TRBJ1-3, with D tentatively TRBD1 (6 bases). Trimming stripped 5 bases from V and 4 bases from J, with 15 bases between. Germline V gene lookup returns CDR1 SGHTA and CDR2 FQGNSA. The CDR3 has 15 residues. The CDR3 here is CASSAVGAGGNTIYF. The DNA of the CDR3 is TGTGCCAGCAGCGCAGTGGGGGCAGGAGGAAACACCATATATTTT. Using reference TRBV7-2 and TRBJ1-3 for the parts outside the CDR3, the full variable domain is GAGVSQSPSNKVTEKGKDVELRCDPISGHTALYWYRQSLGQGLEFLIYFQGNSAPDKSGLPSDRFSAERTGGSVSTLTIQRTQQEDSAVYLCASSAVGAGGNTIYFGEGSWLTVV.

Ten or more counts support this clonotype. The chain employs TRBV20-1 and TRBJ2-6; 11 nucleotides align to TRBD2. Trimming removed 3 bases from V and 0 bases from J; junction bases left unmatched: 7. This CDR3 contains 18 residues. The germline CDR1 and CDR2 sequences are DFQATT and SNEGSKA (reference sequence). The CDR3 reads CSASSSGGTLSGANVLTF. In DNA, the CDR3 is TGCAGTGCTAGCTCTAGCGGGGGGACCCTCTCTGGGGCCAACGTCCTGACTTTC.

This clonotype has ten or more counts. The chain couples TRBV18 to TRBJ1-5; TRBD1 aligns across 11 bases. CDR3 length equals 16 residues. Germline assignment: CDR1 KGHSH and CDR2 LQKENI. Trimming at V came to 3 bases and at J to 7 bases, leaving 8 bases not matched to a gene. The CDR3 nucleotides read TGTGCCAGCTCACCCTCCGGACAGGGGGCCTTACAGCCCCAGCATTTT. The encoded protein is CASSPSGQGALQPQHF.

V usage is TRBV12-3 or TRBV12-4 and J usage is TRBJ2-7, with 11 bases matching TRBD2. J gave up 7 bases and V 5 bases, and 10 bases lay outside the gene matches. The CDR3 extends over 15 amino acids. CDR3 sequence reads: CASSVGLAGGLEQYF. The CDR3, as DNA: TGTGCCAGCAGTGTAGGCCTAGCGGGGGGCCTGGAGCAGTACTTC.

This clonotype was counted at least ten times. V usage is TRBV11-2 and J usage is TRBJ2-3; 9 bases fit TRBD2. The trim removed 1 base at V and 0 bases at J, leaving 5 bases unmatched. CDR3 length: 17 amino acids. Germline assignment: CDR1 SGHAT and CDR2 FQNNGV. The CDR3 region has the DNA TGTGCCAGCAGCTTAGCGTCTAGCGGGATTAGCACAGATACGCAGTATTTT. This codes for CASSLASSGISTDTQYF.

This clonotype was picked up a small number of times. The chain carries TRBV6-4 and TRBJ1-6; 8 nucleotides align to TRBD1. J was trimmed by 9 bases and V by 5 bases; bases with no gene match: 9. Germline lookup yields CDR1 MRHNA and CDR2 SNTAGT. CDR3 length equals 15 residues. The CDR3 DNA reads TGTGCCAGCAGTTTAGGGACAGGCGTCTCTTCACCCCTCCACTTT. Its translation: CASSLGTGVSSPLHF.

There are many counts of this clonotype. The rearrangement uses TRBV10-3 and TRBJ2-7, with D unclear. The germline V and J ends were trimmed by 2 bases and 3 bases, with 2 bases remaining between them. Germline V lookup: CDR1 ENHRY, CDR2 SYGVKD. CDR3 length equals 11 residues. CDR3: CAISEGYEQYF. Written as DNA, the CDR3 is TGTGCCATCAGTGAGGGCTACGAGCAGTACTTC.

In its sample, this clonotype was seen a few times. V usage is TRBV7-3 and J usage is TRBJ2-2; a possible D gene is TRBD1 (6 bases). Germline V gene sequence: CDR1 SGHTA, CDR2 FQGTGA. This CDR3 is 17 amino acids long. The V end lost 3 bases, the J end lost 4 bases, and 18 bases lay between the germline ends. The CDR3 sequence is CASSFSQGRVGTGELFF. CDR3 nucleotide sequence: TGTGCCAGCAGCTTTAGTCAGGGGCGAGTCGGCACCGGGGAGCTGTTTTTT.

The chain couples TRBV3-1 to TRBJ2-7; a possible D gene is TRBD1 (6 bases). The CDR3 extends over 13 amino acids. Germline CDR1 is LGHDT and CDR2 is YNNKEL (reference sequence). V gave up 8 bases and J gave up 1 base, with 12 bases separating them. DNA of the CDR3: TGTGCCAGCGGACAGAGGGGTTCCTACGAGCAGTACTTC. It translates to CASGQRGSYEQYF.

This clonotype was found a few times. The chain recombines TRBV19 with TRBJ1-5; D possibly corresponds to TRBD1 (5 bases). Trimming shortened V by 10 bases and J by 2 bases, and 18 bases separated the two germline ends. This CDR3 has 15 residues. The germline V gene has CDR1 LNHDA and CDR2 SQIVND (reference sequence). This chain's CDR3 is CATEGAWGGNQPQHF. DNA for the CDR3: TGTGCCACGGAAGGGGCCTGGGGAGGCAATCAGCCCCAGCATTTT.

This clonotype was picked up a small number of times. The chain carries TRBV4-1 and TRBJ1-2, with TRBD1 as a possible D gene (5 bases). Germline-derived CDR1 and CDR2 are MGHRA and YSYEKL. Trimming shortened V by 4 bases and J by 2 bases, and 8 bases separated the two germline ends. The CDR3 totals 13 residues. The CDR3 spells CASSLGLNYGYTF. CDR3 bases: TGCGCCAGCAGCCTGGGACTGAACTATGGCTACACCTTC.

This clonotype was recorded a few times. As DNA, the CDR3 is TGTGCCAGCAGCCACGAGGGACAGTACACTGAAGCTTTCTTT. Its protein is CASSHEGQYTEAFF. The V gene is TRBV4-2, the J gene TRBJ1-1; the match to TRBD1 covers 7 bases. This CDR3 spans 14 amino acids. Trimming took 3 bases from V and 3 from J; bases not matched to a gene: 4. CDR1 LGHNA and CDR2 YNFKEQ come from the germline V gene.

This clonotype was seen ten or more times. The rearrangement uses TRBV5-4 and TRBJ2-4; D ambiguous. In germline, CDR1 is SGHNT, CDR2 YYREEE (reference sequence). This CDR3 has 15 amino acids. Trimming pared 2 bases from V and 2 bases from J, leaving 11 bases between. The DNA of the CDR3 is TGTGCCAGCAGCTTAGATAGGTGGACCAAAAACATTCAGTACTTC. It encodes CASSLDRWTKNIQYF.